These 31 T cell receptor beta chains share one sample of origin, sequenced in a study of T cells after yellow fever vaccination. A single record per CDR3 protein comes from TCRdb applying MiXCR to the 5' RACE reads. The top ten hold about 18% of the sample, which has 400,000 to 450,000 distinct CDR3 sequences, approximately 18% seen once. Sequenced here: PBMCs, sampled before the yellow fever booster vaccination. The receptor source for this set is a young man who received the YFV17D yellow fever vaccine.

This clonotype was observed a few times. This chain uses TRBV12-3 or TRBV12-4 with TRBJ2-3; D uncertain. The germline V and J ends were trimmed by 1 base and 5 bases, with 13 bases remaining between them. The CDR3 covers 15 residues. The DNA of the CDR3 is TGTGCCAGCAGTTTAGGATGGCAAGGGCTAGATACGCAGTATTTT. The encoded protein is CASSLGWQGLDTQYF.

This chain uses TRBV12-3 or TRBV12-4 with TRBJ2-1, with 11 bases aligning to TRBD2. The V and J ends lost 7 bases and 4 bases, in that order; junction bases with no gene match: 12. CDR3 length: 17 residues. CDR3 coding DNA: TGTGCCAGCACCCGGGGGGCTAGCGGGGGGAGATACAATGAGCAGTTCTTC. This codes for CASTRGASGGRYNEQFF.

The sample holds a few counts of this clonotype. CDR3 region: CSARVGSDTEAFF. In nucleotides, the CDR3 is TGCAGTGCTAGAGTGGGGTCGGACACTGAAGCTTTCTTT. The chain carries TRBV20-1 and TRBJ1-1; D remains unclear. CDR3 length: 13 residues. Germline V gene data show CDR1 as DFQATT and CDR2 as SNEGSKA (reference sequence). V lost 1 base and J lost 3, with 9 bases in between.

The rearrangement uses TRBV7-9 and TRBJ1-3; unclear D gene. The CDR3 extends over 12 amino acids. Trimming took 8 bases from V and 4 from J, leaving 9 bases between them. Germline assignment: CDR1 SEHNR and CDR2 FQNEAQ (reference sequence). The CDR3 bases are TGTGCCAGCGTCGGATACGGAAACACCATATATTTT. Its protein is CASVGYGNTIYF.

The table lists this clonotype with a few counts. This rearrangement joins TRBV10-3 to TRBJ2-7; D is possibly TRBD1 (5 bases). V was cut by 4 bases and J by 2 bases, with 6 bases left in between. Germline assignment: CDR1 ENHRY and CDR2 SYGVKD. The CDR3 length is 12 residues. The CDR3, as DNA: TGTGCCATCAGTGTAGGGGCCTACGAGCAGTACTTC. Translation: CAISVGAYEQYF.

This clonotype was recorded a few times. The genes are TRBV20-1 and TRBJ1-1, with D tentatively TRBD1 (6 bases). CDR3 size: 12 residues. The germline CDR1 and CDR2 sequences are DFQATT and SNEGSKA (reference sequence). Trimming cost V 6 bases and J 8 bases, with 16 bases left between them. DNA for the CDR3: TGCAGTGCCGACCCAGGCGGGACAGAAGCTTTCTTT. Translated: CSADPGGTEAFF.

The chain recombines TRBV12-3 or TRBV12-4 with TRBJ2-1; 8 bases line up with TRBD1. J was trimmed by 7 bases and V by 0 bases; bases with no gene match: 8. CDR3 size: 16 residues. The DNA for the CDR3 is TGTGCCAGCAGTTTAGCGCACCAGGGGGCTCGTAATGAGCAGTTCTTC. This translates into CASSLAHQGARNEQFF.

This clonotype was observed many times. This sequence joins TRBV6-1 and TRBJ2-7; D remains ambiguous. CDR3 length equals 13 residues. Germline V CDR1 and CDR2: MNHNS, SASEGT. Trimming removed 4 bases from V and 3 bases from J, with 10 bases in between. The chain's CDR3 is CASSATLNYEQYV. The CDR3 DNA sequence: TGTGCCAGCAGTGCGACACTAAACTACGAGCAGTACGTC.

With regard to this clonotype: This likely comes from a read error, as the CDR3 has no conserved phenylalanine or tryptophan at its end. Because the CDR3's place on the DNA is in doubt, the DNA is left out and the CDR3 is given as listed by TCRdb. The CDR3 here is CASRTTGD. The genes are TRBV25-1 and TRBJ2-7; the D call of TRBD1 is as the table states it, not checked on the DNA. Termini included, the CDR3 measures 8 amino acids. CDR1 is MGHDK, CDR2 SYGVNS, per germline.

This clonotype was found a few times. This rearrangement joins TRBV20-1 to TRBJ2-1; 8 bases are shared with TRBD2. J was trimmed by 7 bases and V by 5 bases; bases with no gene match: 13. The CDR3 has 15 amino acids. Germline V gene data show CDR1 as DFQATT and CDR2 as SNEGSKA (reference sequence). CDR3 DNA sequence: TGCAGTGCTCCCCGCCGGGTAGCGGGGTCTAATGAGCAGTTCTTC. It is translated as CSAPRRVAGSNEQFF.

This rearrangement joins TRBV20-1 to TRBJ2-1; 9 bases align to TRBD1. CDR3 size: 14 residues. CDR1 and CDR2 (germline): DFQATT, SNEGSKA (reference sequence). Germline trimming cut 6 bases from V and 9 bases from J; bases unmatched to any gene: 12. DNA of the CDR3: TGCAGTGCCGAGGACAGGACAGGGGTTGGTGAGCAGTTCTTC. This sequence encodes CSAEDRTGVGEQFF.

Many counts were recorded for this clonotype. The gene calls are TRBV4-3 and TRBJ2-5, with D possibly matching TRBD2 (7 bases). With 4 bases removed from V and 4 bases from J, the gap between germline ends came to 13 bases. Germline CDR1 is LGHNA and CDR2 is YSLEER. The CDR3 covers 14 residues. The CDR3 DNA reads as TGCGCCAGCAGCCTAAAGGGGGGGGTAGAGACCCAGTACTTC. It encodes CASSLKGGVETQYF.

This clonotype was picked up a small number of times. This chain connects TRBV5-5 to TRBJ2-3; D uncertain. Trimming left V 0 bases short and J 2 bases short, with 7 bases between. Germline V gene data show CDR1 as SGHKS and CDR2 as YYEKEE (reference sequence). This CDR3 has 14 residues. CDR3 sequence: CASSLVWVTDTQYF. The DNA of the CDR3 is TGTGCCAGCAGCTTGGTTTGGGTCACAGATACGCAGTATTTT.

This clonotype was counted only a few times. This rearrangement joins TRBV29-1 to TRBJ1-1; maybe TRBD1 (6 bases). This CDR3 spans 13 amino acids. V lost 6 bases and J lost 0, with 11 bases in between. Looked up from germline, CDR1 is SQVTM and CDR2 is ANQGSEA. The CDR3 DNA is TGCAGCGTCGGACAGAAGATGAACACTGAAGCTTTCTTT. This gives the protein CSVGQKMNTEAFF.

In its sample, this clonotype was seen a few times. CDR3 nucleotides: TGCAGTGCTAGGCCGGGGCAGGGAGGTACTGAAGCTTTCTTT. It specifies CSARPGQGGTEAFF. This chain connects TRBV20-1 to TRBJ1-1, with D possibly TRBD1 on 5 matching bases. Germline V gene data show CDR1 as DFQATT and CDR2 as SNEGSKA (reference sequence). The CDR3 is made up of 14 amino acids. Trimming cost V 3 bases and J 5 bases, with 16 bases left between them.

The CDR3 DNA reads TGCAGTGCTAGTGACTCAGCTCAGGGGGAGACCCAGTACTTC. This sequence encodes CSASDSAQGETQYF. The V and J genes are TRBV20-1 and TRBJ2-5, with a weak D call TRBD1 (6 bases). The V and J ends lost 3 bases and 5 bases respectively, with 16 bases between them. This CDR3 comprises 14 residues. Germline V gives CDR1 DFQATT, CDR2 SNEGSKA (reference sequence).

A few counts support this clonotype. CDR3 in DNA: TGCGCCAGCAGTGAGGCTAGCGGGGGCTACAATGAGCAGTTCTTC. Translated: CASSEASGGYNEQFF. V is TRBV10-2 and J is TRBJ2-1; 10 bases agree with TRBD2. CDR3 length equals 15 residues. The J segment lost 3 bases and the V segment lost 2 bases, leaving 1 base of the junction unmatched. Germline V gene data show CDR1 as WSHSY and CDR2 as SAAADI.

The chain carries TRBV2 and TRBJ2-5, with 10 positions matching TRBD1. Germline-derived CDR1 and CDR2 are SNHLY and FYNNEI. There are 14 residues in the CDR3. V dropped 6 bases and J dropped 2; count of bases not matched to a gene: 3. DNA for the CDR3: TGTGCCAGCAGAAAGGGACAGGGGCAAGAGACCCAGTACTTC. It is translated as CASRKGQGQETQYF.

This clonotype came up once. V and J are TRBV11-2 and TRBJ1-6; D unclear. CDR1 is SGHAT, CDR2 FQNNGV, per germline. V lost 2 bases and J 2 bases, leaving 10 bases between the germline ends. This CDR3 has 16 amino acids. The CDR3 DNA reads as TGTGCCAGCAGCTTAAGTCGGATCCCCTATAATTCACCCCTCCACTTT. Its translation is CASSLSRIPYNSPLHF.

In this sample, this clonotype turned up a few times. The V call is TRBV20-1, the J call TRBJ2-1, with 7 bases identical to TRBD2. The CDR3 runs to 14 residues. With 4 bases clipped from V and 7 bases from J, the junction kept 10 bases outside the gene matches. Germline assignment: CDR1 DFQATT and CDR2 SNEGSKA (reference sequence). DNA of the CDR3: TGCAGTGCTATTCAAACGGGGGGACGTAATGAGCAGTTCTTC. Its translation is CSAIQTGGRNEQFF.

The V and J genes are TRBV7-2 and TRBJ2-3; D ambiguous. Germline-derived CDR1 and CDR2 are SGHTA and FQGNSA. Trimming left V 3 bases short and J 5 bases short, with 9 bases between. This CDR3 comprises 13 residues. In nucleotides, the CDR3 is TGTGCCAGCAGCTTTACCGGCGTAGATACGCAGTATTTT. Its translation: CASSFTGVDTQYF. The variable domain in full, completed from reference TRBV7-2 and TRBJ2-3, reads GAGVSQSPSNKVTEKGKDVELRCDPISGHTALYWYRQSLGQGLEFLIYFQGNSAPDKSGLPSDRFSAERTGGSVSTLTIQRTQQEDSAVYLCASSFTGVDTQYFGPGTRLTVL.

The chain links TRBV6-5 to TRBJ1-4, with a weak D call TRBD1 (5 bases). There are 15 residues in the CDR3. Trimming took 6 bases from V and 0 from J, leaving 11 bases between them. The germline V gene encodes CDR1 MNHEY and CDR2 SVGAGI. The CDR3 protein is CASSRTSATNEKLFF. The CDR3 nucleotides read TGTGCCAGCAGCAGGACAAGTGCAACTAATGAAAAACTGTTTTTT.

The table lists this clonotype with many counts. The chain employs TRBV20-1 and TRBJ2-1; 8 positions match TRBD1. Germline V gives CDR1 DFQATT, CDR2 SNEGSKA (reference sequence). This CDR3 region has 13 residues. With 5 bases clipped from V and 5 bases from J, the junction kept 5 bases outside the gene matches. CDR3 DNA: TGCAGTGCTCGCCAGGGGGCCAACAATGAGCAGTTCTTC. This codes for CSARQGANNEQFF.

The chain carries TRBV6-5 and TRBJ1-2; 12 bases map to TRBD1. The germline V gene encodes CDR1 MNHEY and CDR2 SVGAGI. This CDR3 has 15 amino acids. With V trimmed by 2 bases and J by 7 bases, 5 bases remained unmatched. The CDR3 region is CASSYPGQGAGGYTF. CDR3 DNA sequence: TGTGCCAGCAGTTACCCGGGACAGGGGGCGGGTGGCTACACCTTC.

The DNA for the CDR3 is TGTGCCAGCAGTGTCAAGCGGGGTGTATCATACAATGAGCAGTTCTTC. It is translated as CASSVKRGVSYNEQFF. The V call is TRBV6-1, the J call TRBJ2-1, with TRBD2 identical over 7 bases. With V trimmed by 4 bases and J by 4 bases, 10 bases remained unmatched. Germline lookup yields CDR1 MNHNS and CDR2 SASEGT. The length of the CDR3 is 16 residues.

The V gene is TRBV24-1, the J gene TRBJ2-1, with 10 bases aligning to TRBD1. After removal of 1 base from V and 5 bases from J, the junction contained 1 base not matched to a gene. CDR3 length: 15 residues. Germline loops: CDR1 KGHDR, CDR2 SFDVKD. DNA for the CDR3: TGTGCCACCAGTGATTTAGGGACAGGGGACAATGAGCAGTTCTTC. Translated, it gives CATSDLGTGDNEQFF.

V and J are TRBV7-6 and TRBJ2-2; no reliable D call. V gave up 5 bases and J gave up 4 bases, with 8 bases separating them. The CDR3 is 13 residues long. Germline CDR1 and CDR2: SGHVS and FNYEAQ. This CDR3 is CASSVSSTGELFF. The CDR3 region has the DNA TGTGCCAGCAGCGTTAGCAGCACCGGGGAGCTGTTTTTT.

This clonotype was observed a few times. The V and J genes are TRBV6-5 and TRBJ1-3; D gene unclear. The germline CDR1 and CDR2 sequences are MNHEY and SVGAGI. The CDR3 length is 15 residues. V was trimmed by 5 bases and J by 5 bases, leaving 16 bases between them. DNA of the CDR3: TGTGCCAGCAGTGCTGGCACGCGCTGGAGAAACACCATATATTTT. This encodes CASSAGTRWRNTIYF.

The J gene is TRBJ2-7, the V gene TRBV7-2; no clear D. The CDR3 is 13 amino acids. Germline CDR1 is SGHTA and CDR2 is FQGNSA. The V end lost 5 bases, the J end lost 5 bases, and 13 bases lay between the germline ends. The CDR3 loop is CASSPGPGNEQYV. The CDR3 coding sequence is TGTGCCAGCAGCCCCGGCCCGGGTAACGAGCAGTACGTC.

The rearrangement joins TRBV7-9 to TRBJ2-1; 10 positions agree with TRBD2. The germline CDR1 and CDR2 sequences are SEHNR and FQNEAQ (reference sequence). The CDR3 runs to 16 residues. The ends lost 3 bases at V and 3 bases at J; junction bases unmatched: 5. In nucleotides, the CDR3 is TGTGCCAGCAGCTTGGGACTAGCGATCAACTACAATGAGCAGTTCTTC. As protein: CASSLGLAINYNEQFF.

This clonotype showed up many times. V gene TRBV5-1 combines with J gene TRBJ2-2, with D perhaps matching TRBD2 (6 bases). Germline CDR1 and CDR2: SGHRS and YFSETQ. CDR3 length: 17 residues. V lost 3 bases to trimming and J lost 0 bases, with 15 bases between them. The CDR3, as DNA: TGCGCCAGCAGCTACCTAGCGCCTACCGCGAACACCGGGGAGCTGTTTTTT. Protein product: CASSYLAPTANTGELFF.